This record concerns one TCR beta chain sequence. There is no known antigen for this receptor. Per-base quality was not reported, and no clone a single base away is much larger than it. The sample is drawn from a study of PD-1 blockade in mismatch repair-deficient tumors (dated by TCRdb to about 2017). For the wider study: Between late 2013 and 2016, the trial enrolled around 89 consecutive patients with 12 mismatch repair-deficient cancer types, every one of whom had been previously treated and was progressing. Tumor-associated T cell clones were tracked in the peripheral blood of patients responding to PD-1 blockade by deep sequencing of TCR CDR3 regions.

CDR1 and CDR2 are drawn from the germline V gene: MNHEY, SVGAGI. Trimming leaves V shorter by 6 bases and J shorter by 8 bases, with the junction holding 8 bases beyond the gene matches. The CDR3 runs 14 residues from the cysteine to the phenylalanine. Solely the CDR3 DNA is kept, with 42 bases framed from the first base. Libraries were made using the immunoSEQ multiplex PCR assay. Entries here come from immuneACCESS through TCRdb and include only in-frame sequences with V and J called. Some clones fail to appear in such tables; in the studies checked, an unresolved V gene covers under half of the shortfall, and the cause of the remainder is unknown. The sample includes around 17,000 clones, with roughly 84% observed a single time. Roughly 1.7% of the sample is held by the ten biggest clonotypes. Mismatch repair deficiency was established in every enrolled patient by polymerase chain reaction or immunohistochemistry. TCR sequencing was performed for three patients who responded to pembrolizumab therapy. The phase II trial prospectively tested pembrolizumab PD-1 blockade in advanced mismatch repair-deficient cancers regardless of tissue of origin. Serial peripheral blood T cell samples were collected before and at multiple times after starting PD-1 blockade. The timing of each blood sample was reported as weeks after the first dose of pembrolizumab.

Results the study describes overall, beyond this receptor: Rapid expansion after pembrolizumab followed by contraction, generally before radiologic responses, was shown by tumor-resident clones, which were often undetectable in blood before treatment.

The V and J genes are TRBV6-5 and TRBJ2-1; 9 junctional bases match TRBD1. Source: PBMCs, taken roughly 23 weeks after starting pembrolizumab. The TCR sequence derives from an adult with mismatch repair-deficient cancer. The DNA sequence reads TGTGCCAGCAGCCGGAACAGGGGGCGGGATGAGCAGTTCTTC. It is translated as CASSRNRGRDEQFF.